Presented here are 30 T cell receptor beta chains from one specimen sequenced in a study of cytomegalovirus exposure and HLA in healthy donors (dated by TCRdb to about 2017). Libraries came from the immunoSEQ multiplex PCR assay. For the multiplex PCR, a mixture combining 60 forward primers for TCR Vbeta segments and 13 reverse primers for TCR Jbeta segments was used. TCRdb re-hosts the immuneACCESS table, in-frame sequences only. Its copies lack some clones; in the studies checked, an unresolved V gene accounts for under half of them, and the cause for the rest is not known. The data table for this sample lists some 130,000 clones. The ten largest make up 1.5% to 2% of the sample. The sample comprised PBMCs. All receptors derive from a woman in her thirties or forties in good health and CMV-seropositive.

The CDR3 nucleotides are TGTGCCAGTAGCGCTAGCGGTTACCGCACAGATACGCAGTATTTT. It codes for CASSASGYRTDTQYF. The chain joins TRBV19 to TRBJ2-3; 7 bases match TRBD2. Trimming removed 6 bases from V and 1 base from J; junction bases left unmatched: 7. This CDR3 spans 15 amino acids. Germline lookup yields CDR1 LNHDA and CDR2 SQIVND (reference sequence).

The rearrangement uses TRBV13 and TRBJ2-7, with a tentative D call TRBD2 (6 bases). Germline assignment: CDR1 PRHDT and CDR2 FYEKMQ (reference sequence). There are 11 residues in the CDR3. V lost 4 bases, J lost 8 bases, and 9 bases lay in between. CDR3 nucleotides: TGTGCCAGCAGCTGGGGGAGGAAGCAGTACTTC. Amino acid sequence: CASSWGRKQYF.

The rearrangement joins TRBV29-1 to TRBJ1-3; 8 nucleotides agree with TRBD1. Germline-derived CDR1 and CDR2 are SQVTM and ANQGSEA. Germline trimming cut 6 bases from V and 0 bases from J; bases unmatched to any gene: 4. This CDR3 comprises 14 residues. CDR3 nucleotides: TGCAGCGTGAACACAGGGGGCTCTGGAAACACCATATATTTT. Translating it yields CSVNTGGSGNTIYF.

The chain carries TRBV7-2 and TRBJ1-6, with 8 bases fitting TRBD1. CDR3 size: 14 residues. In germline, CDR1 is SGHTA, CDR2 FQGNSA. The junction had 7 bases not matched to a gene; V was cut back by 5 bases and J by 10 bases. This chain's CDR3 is CASSPGTGGSPLHF. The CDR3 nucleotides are TGTGCCAGCAGCCCCGGGACAGGCGGATCACCCCTCCACTTT.

The CDR3 coding sequence is TGTGCCAGCAGTGCCCTAGCGGGAGCCGGGGAGCTGTTTTTT. Its protein is CASSALAGAGELFF. This chain links TRBV6-4 with TRBJ2-2; 10 bases map to TRBD2. CDR3 length equals 14 residues. Germline V gene data show CDR1 as MRHNA and CDR2 as SNTAGT. Germline trimming cut 4 bases from V and 6 bases from J; bases unmatched to any gene: 2.

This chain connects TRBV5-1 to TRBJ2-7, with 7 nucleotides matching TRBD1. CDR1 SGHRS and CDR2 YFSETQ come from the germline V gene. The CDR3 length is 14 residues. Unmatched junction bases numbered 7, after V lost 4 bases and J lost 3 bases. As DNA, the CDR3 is TGCGCCAGCAGCCCGACACAGGGGAACTACGAGCAGTACTTC. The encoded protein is CASSPTQGNYEQYF.

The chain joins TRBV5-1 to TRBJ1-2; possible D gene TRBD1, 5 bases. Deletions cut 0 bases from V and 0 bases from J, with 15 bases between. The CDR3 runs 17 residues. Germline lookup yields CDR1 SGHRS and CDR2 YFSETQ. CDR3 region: CASSLVMGLGSNYGYTF. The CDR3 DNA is TGCGCCAGCAGCTTGGTTATGGGGCTAGGGTCTAACTATGGCTACACCTTC. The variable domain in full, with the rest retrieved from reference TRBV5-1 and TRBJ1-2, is KAGVTQTPRYLIKTRGQQVTLSCSPISGHRSVSWYQQTPGQGLQFLFEYFSETQRNKGNFPGRFSGRQFSNSRSEMNVSTLELGDSALYLCASSLVMGLGSNYGYTFGSGTRLTVV.

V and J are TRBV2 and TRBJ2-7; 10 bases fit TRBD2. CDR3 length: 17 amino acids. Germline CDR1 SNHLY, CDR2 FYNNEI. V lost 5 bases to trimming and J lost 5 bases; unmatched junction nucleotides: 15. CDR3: CASSPRAPLAGVHEQYF. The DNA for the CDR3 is TGTGCCAGCAGTCCTCGAGCCCCTCTAGCGGGAGTACACGAGCAGTACTTC.

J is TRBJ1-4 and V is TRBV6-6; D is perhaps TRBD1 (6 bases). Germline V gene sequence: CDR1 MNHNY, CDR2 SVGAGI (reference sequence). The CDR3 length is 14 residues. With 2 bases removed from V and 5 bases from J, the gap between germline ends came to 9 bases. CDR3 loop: CASSYGTPNEKLFF. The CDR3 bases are TGTGCCAGCAGTTACGGGACACCCAATGAAAAACTGTTTTTT.

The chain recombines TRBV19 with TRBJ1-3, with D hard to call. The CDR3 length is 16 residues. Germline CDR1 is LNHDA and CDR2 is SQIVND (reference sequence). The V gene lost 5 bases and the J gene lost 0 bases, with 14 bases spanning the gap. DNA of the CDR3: TGTGCCAGTAGTTGGAGTTCGGGGAGCTCTGGAAACACCATATATTTT. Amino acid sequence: CASSWSSGSSGNTIYF.

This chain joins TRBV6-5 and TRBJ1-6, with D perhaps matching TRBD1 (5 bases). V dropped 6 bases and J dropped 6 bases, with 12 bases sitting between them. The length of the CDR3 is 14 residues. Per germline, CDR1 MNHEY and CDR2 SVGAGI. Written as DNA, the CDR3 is TGTGCCAGCAGGGAGGGACCGGTTAATTCACCCCTCCACTTT. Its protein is CASREGPVNSPLHF.

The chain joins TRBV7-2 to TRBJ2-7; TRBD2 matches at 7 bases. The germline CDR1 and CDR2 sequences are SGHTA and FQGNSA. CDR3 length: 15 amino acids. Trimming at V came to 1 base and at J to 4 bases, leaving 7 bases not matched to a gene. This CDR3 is CASSLEIGGSYEQYF. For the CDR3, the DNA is TGTGCCAGCAGCTTAGAGATTGGCGGGAGTTACGAGCAGTACTTC.

The CDR3 DNA reads TGTGCCAGCAGTTTACCAACTAGCGGGAGAGGGGATACGCAGTATTTT. It is translated as CASSLPTSGRGDTQYF. V is TRBV28 and J is TRBJ2-3, with TRBD2 matching over 11 bases. The CDR3 extends over 16 amino acids. The germline V gene has CDR1 MDHEN and CDR2 SYDVKM. V lost 2 bases, J lost 6 bases, and 7 bases stayed unmatched.

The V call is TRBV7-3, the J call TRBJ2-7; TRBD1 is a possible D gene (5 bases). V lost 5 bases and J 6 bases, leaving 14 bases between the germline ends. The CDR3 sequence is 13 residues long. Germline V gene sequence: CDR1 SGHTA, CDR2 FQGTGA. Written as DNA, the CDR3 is TGTGCCAGCAGCCAGGGAAACAAGCGCGAGCAGTACTTC. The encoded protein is CASSQGNKREQYF.

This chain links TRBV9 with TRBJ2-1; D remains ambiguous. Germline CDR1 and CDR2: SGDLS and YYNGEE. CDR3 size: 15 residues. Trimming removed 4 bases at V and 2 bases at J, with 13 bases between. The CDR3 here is CASSPYSSAYNEQFF. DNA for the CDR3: TGTGCCAGCAGCCCCTATAGCAGCGCCTACAATGAGCAGTTCTTC.

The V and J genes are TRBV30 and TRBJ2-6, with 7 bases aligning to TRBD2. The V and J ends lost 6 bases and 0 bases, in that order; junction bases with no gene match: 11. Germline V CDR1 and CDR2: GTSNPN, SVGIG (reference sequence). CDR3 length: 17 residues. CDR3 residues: CACPPGGSLSGANVLTF. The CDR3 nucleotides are TGTGCCTGTCCGCCGGGGGGATCACTCTCTGGGGCCAACGTCCTGACTTTC.

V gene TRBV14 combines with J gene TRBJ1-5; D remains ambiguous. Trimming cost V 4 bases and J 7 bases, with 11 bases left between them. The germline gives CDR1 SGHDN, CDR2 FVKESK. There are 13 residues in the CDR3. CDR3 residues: CASSPRHGQPQHF. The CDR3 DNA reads TGTGCCAGCAGCCCAAGACATGGGCAGCCCCAGCATTTT.

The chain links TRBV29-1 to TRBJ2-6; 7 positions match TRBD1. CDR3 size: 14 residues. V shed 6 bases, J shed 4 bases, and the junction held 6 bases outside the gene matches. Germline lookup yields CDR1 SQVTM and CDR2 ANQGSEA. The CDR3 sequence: CSVRGGIGANVLTF. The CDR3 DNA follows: TGCAGCGTCCGAGGGGGCATCGGGGCCAACGTCCTGACTTTC.

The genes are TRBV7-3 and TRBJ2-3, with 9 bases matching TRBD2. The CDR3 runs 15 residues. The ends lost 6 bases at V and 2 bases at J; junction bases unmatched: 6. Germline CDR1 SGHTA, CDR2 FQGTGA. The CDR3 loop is CASSRTSGPTDTQYF. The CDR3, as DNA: TGTGCCAGCAGTCGAACTAGCGGGCCCACAGATACGCAGTATTTT.

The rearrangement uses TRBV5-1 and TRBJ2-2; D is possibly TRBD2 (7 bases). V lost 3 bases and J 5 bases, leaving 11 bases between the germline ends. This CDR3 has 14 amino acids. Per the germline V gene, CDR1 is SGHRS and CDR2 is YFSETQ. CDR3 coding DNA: TGCGCCAGCAGCTCACAGGGAGGGACCGGGGAGCTGTTTTTT. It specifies CASSSQGGTGELFF.

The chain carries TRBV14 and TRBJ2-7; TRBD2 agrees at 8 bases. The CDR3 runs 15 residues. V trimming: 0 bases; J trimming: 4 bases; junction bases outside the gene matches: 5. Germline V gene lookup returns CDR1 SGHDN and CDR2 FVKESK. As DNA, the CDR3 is TGTGCCAGCAGCCAAGAGCCGGGAGGGCCTTACGAGCAGTACTTC. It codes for CASSQEPGGPYEQYF.

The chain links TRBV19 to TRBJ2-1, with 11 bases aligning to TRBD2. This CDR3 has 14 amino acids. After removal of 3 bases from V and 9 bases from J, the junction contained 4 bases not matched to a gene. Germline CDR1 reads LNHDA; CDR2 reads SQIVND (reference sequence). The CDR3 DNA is TGTGCCAGTAGTATGACTAGCGGGACGGGTGAGCAGTTCTTC. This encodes CASSMTSGTGEQFF.

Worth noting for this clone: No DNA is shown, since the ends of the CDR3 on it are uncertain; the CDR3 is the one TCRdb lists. This CDR3 reads CASSSSAVRDSNYGYTF. The rearrangement uses TRBV27 and TRBJ1-2; the table names TRBD1, a call not compared with the DNA. Germline CDR1 and CDR2: MNHEY and SMNVEV (reference sequence). The CDR3 comprises 17 residues, both ends counted.

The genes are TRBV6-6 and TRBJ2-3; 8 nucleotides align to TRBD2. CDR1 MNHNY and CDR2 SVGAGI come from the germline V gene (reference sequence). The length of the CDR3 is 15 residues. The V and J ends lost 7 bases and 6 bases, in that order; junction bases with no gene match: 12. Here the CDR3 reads CASTLGREVGDTQYF. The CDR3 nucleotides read TGTGCCAGCACCTTGGGGCGGGAGGTGGGGGATACGCAGTATTTT.

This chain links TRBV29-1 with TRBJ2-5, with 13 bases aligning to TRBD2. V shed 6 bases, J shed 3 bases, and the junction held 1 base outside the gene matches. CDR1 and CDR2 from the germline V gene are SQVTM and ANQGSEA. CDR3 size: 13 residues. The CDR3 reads CSVGTSGKETQYF. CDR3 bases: TGCAGCGTAGGGACTAGCGGGAAAGAGACCCAGTACTTC.

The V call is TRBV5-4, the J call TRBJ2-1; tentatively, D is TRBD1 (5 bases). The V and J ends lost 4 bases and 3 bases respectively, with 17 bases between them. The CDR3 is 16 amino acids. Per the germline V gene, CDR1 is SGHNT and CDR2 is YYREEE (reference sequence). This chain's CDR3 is CASSPSQGLGYNEQFF. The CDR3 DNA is TGTGCCAGCAGCCCGTCCCAGGGTTTAGGCTACAATGAGCAGTTCTTC.

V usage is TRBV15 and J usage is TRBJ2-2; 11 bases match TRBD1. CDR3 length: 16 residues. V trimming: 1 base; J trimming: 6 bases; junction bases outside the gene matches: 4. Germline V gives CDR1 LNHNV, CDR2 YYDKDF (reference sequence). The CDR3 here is CATSRADRGRPGELFF. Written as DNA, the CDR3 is TGTGCCACCAGCAGAGCGGACAGGGGGCGACCCGGGGAGCTGTTTTTT.

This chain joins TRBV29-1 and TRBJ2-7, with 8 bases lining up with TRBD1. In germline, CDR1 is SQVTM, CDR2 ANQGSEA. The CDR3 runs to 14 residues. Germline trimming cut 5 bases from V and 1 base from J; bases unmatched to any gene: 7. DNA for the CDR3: TGCAGCGTTTCCAGGGGGCTGCGGTCCTACGAGCAGTACTTC. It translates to CSVSRGLRSYEQYF.

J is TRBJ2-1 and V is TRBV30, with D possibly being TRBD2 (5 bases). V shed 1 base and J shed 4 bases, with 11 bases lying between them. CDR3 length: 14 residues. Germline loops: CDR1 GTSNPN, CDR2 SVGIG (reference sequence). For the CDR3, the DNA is TGTGCCTGGAGTGACCTAGCTCTTTACAATGAGCAGTTCTTC. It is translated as CAWSDLALYNEQFF. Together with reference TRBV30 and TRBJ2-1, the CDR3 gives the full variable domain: SQTIHQWPATLVQPVGSPLSLECTVEGTSNPNLYWYRQAAGRGLQLLFYSVGIGQISSEVPQNLSASRPQDRQFILSSKKLLLSDSGFYLCAWSDLALYNEQFFGPGTRLTVL.

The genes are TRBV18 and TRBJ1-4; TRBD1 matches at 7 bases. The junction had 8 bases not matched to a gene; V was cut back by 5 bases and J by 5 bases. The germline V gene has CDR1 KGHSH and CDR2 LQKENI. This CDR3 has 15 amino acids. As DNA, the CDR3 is TGTGCCAGCTCAAATCCGGGACAGACAAATGAAAAACTGTTTTTT. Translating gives CASSNPGQTNEKLFF.